The clone carrying this T cell receptor (beta chain) appeared a few times. Its antigen remains unidentified. This sample was taken from a study of identical twins. Template switching supplied a universal primer site; unique molecular identifiers were carried on the cDNA. Via MiXCR, TCRdb re-called the 5' RACE reads, giving one row per CDR3 protein. The sample holds around 1.7 million distinct CDR3 sequences, roughly 35% seen once. Germline V lookup: CDR1 MNHNY, CDR2 SVGAGI (reference sequence). This CDR3 has 15 residues. V lost 0 bases to trimming and J lost 1 base; unmatched junction nucleotides: 0. Overall study results and limits: There were fewer insertions in abundant cord blood beta clonotypes, but memory repertoires showed no such pattern. Cross-sectional statistics, not tracking of the same donors, supported the conclusions. Weaker excess twin sharing was observed in beta out-of-frame sequences.

This TCR came from a newborn girl in good health. Sequenced input: cord blood. The chain has TRBV6-6 and TRBJ1-3; 7 nucleotides agree with TRBD1. CDR3 nucleotide sequence: TGTGCCAGCAGTTACTCGACAGGGTCTGGAAACACCATATATTTT. It is translated as CASSYSTGSGNTIYF.